This is a list of T cell receptor beta chains from one sample in a study of identical twins. MiXCR, applied by TCRdb to the 5' RACE reads, yields one record per CDR3 protein. The data hold hundreds of thousands of distinct CDR3 sequences, with 21% observed a single time. These records were also assigned to another study, of T cells expressing NK-cell markers.

The sequencing input was PBMCs. These receptors originate from a woman between 18 and 29 years old in good health. Both conserved end residues are part of each CDR3. Fields, in order: clone size, J gene, D gene, V gene, CDR3 DNA, CDR3 protein. D genes are given only for firm matches. Size tells how often a clone was seen (once, few, many) or the class of an expanded clone, and some rows leave it out.

size: .
J: TRBJ2-3
D: .
V: TRBV7-9
DNA: TGTGCCAGCAGCTCCCCTAGCGAAACTAGCACAGATACGCAGTATTTT
CDR3: CASSSPSETSTDTQYF

size: few
J: TRBJ2-3
D: .
V: TRBV6-5
DNA: TGTGCCAGCAGTTTCTGGACCGGCACAGATACGCAGTATTTT
CDR3: CASSFWTGTDTQYF

size: .
J: TRBJ2-1
D: TRBD2
V: TRBV20-1
DNA: TGCAGTGCTAGACCTAAAGGGACTAGGGGGGATGAGCAGTTCTTC
CDR3: CSARPKGTRGDEQFF

size: .
J: TRBJ2-1
D: TRBD2
V: TRBV4-3
DNA: TGCGCCAGCAGCCAAGGTTCTAGCGGGAGTCGCGAGCAGTTCTTC
CDR3: CASSQGSSGSREQFF

size: .
J: TRBJ2-7
D: .
V: TRBV12-2
DNA: TGTGCAAGGGAGGGGGCCTGGGGCTACGAGCAGTACTTC
CDR3: CAREGAWGYEQYF

size: few
J: TRBJ2-3
D: .
V: TRBV9
DNA: TGTGCCAGCAGCGTCCGACTAGTCCCAGATACGCAGTATTTT
CDR3: CASSVRLVPDTQYF

size: few
J: TRBJ2-1
D: .
V: TRBV20-1
DNA: TGCAGTGCTAGAGGGGGTGCGGACGGTTACAATGAGCAGTTCTTC
CDR3: CSARGGADGYNEQFF

size: .
J: TRBJ2-5
D: .
V: TRBV20-1
DNA: TGCAGTGCTAGTTCCCCAGCGCTTCAAGAGACCCAGTACTTC
CDR3: CSASSPALQETQYF

size: .
J: TRBJ2-1
D: .
V: TRBV5-1
DNA: TGCGCCAGCAGCTACGACGGGGGAGGCTACAATGAGCAGTTCTTC
CDR3: CASSYDGGGYNEQFF

size: .
J: TRBJ2-1
D: .
V: TRBV5-1
DNA: TGCGCCAGCAGCTTGGAATTTGCGTGGAATGAGCAGTTCTTC
CDR3: CASSLEFAWNEQFF

size: few
J: TRBJ2-7
D: .
V: TRBV12-3/TRBV12-4
DNA: TGTGCCAGCAGTTTGTGGGACAACCCTCACGAGCAGTACTTC
CDR3: CASSLWDNPHEQYF

size: once
J: TRBJ2-1
D: TRBD2
V: TRBV4-2
DNA: TGTGCCAGCAGCCAAGTAATTTCGGCTAGCGGTAGCTCCTACAATGAGCAGTTCTTC
CDR3: CASSQVISASGSSYNEQFF

size: .
J: TRBJ2-2
D: .
V: TRBV6-1
DNA: TGTGCCAGCAGTGCCAGGGTATCGACCGGGGAGCTGTTTTTT
CDR3: CASSARVSTGELFF

size: .
J: TRBJ2-3
D: TRBD2
V: TRBV4-3
DNA: TGCGCCAGCAGCCCCGCTAGCGGGAGAGGTGATACGCAGTATTTT
CDR3: CASSPASGRGDTQYF

size: .
J: TRBJ2-3
D: TRBD2
V: TRBV11-2
DNA: TGTGCCAGCAGCCCTTGGGCGGGAGGGCCAGATACGCAGTATTTT
CDR3: CASSPWAGGPDTQYF

size: few
J: TRBJ2-1
D: TRBD2
V: TRBV9
DNA: TGTGCCAGCAGGGGGCTAGCGGGAGGGGGAAAAGACAATGAGCAGTTCTTC
CDR3: CASRGLAGGGKDNEQFF

size: few
J: TRBJ1-1
D: .
V: TRBV11-2
DNA: TGTGCCAGCAGCTCCGGCGGAGGTTTGAACACTGAAGCTTTCTTT
CDR3: CASSSGGGLNTEAFF

size: .
J: TRBJ2-1
D: TRBD2
V: TRBV29-1
DNA: TGCAGCGTTGAAGGGCTAGCGGGGATCTACAATGAGCAGTTCTTC
CDR3: CSVEGLAGIYNEQFF

size: few
J: TRBJ2-1
D: .
V: TRBV20-1
DNA: TGCAGTGCTGTCCCGGGGGTGAATGAGCAGTTCTTC
CDR3: CSAVPGVNEQFF

size: .
J: TRBJ2-1
D: .
V: TRBV6-2/TRBV6-3
DNA: TGTGCCAGCAGCCTGGGGGCTGCTGAGCAGTTCTTC
CDR3: CASSLGAAEQFF

size: .
J: TRBJ2-7
D: .
V: TRBV9
DNA: TGTGCCAGCAGCGTAGCAACTCGCGGTCACGAGCAGTACTTC
CDR3: CASSVATRGHEQYF

size: once
J: TRBJ2-1
D: .
V: TRBV18
DNA: TGTGCCAGCTCACCAGCGGGGACATACAATGAGCAGTTCTTC
CDR3: CASSPAGTYNEQFF

size: .
J: TRBJ2-7
D: TRBD1
V: TRBV10-3
DNA: TGTGCCATCAGTCAGGGGGTGGCAGGGGAATCCTACGAGCAGTACTTC
CDR3: CAISQGVAGESYEQYF

size: once
J: TRBJ2-3
D: .
V: TRBV4-1
DNA: TGCGCCAGCAGCCCAGGGCGGGCCTCGAGTGATACGCAGTATTTT
CDR3: CASSPGRASSDTQYF

size: .
J: TRBJ2-1
D: .
V: TRBV11-2
DNA: TGTGCCAGCAGCTTACGTGCGACGGGGAAACGTAATGAGCAGTTCTTC
CDR3: CASSLRATGKRNEQFF

size: few
J: TRBJ1-2
D: .
V: TRBV12-3/TRBV12-4
DNA: TGTGCCAGCAGTTTAGCGCCGAGGGGCGCGTTGGGCTACACCTTC
CDR3: CASSLAPRGALGYTF

size: .
J: TRBJ2-3
D: TRBD2
V: TRBV20-1
DNA: TGCAGTACGGGACTAGCGGGGTTGGATACGCAGTATTTT
CDR3: CSTGLAGLDTQYF

size: .
J: TRBJ2-5
D: TRBD1
V: TRBV20-1
DNA: TGCAGTGCAGACGGGACAGGGACGATTGTGGAGACCCAGTACTTC
CDR3: CSADGTGTIVETQYF

size: many
J: TRBJ1-2
D: TRBD1
V: TRBV4-2
DNA: TGTGCCAGCAGCCAAGATGGGCAGGGGGTCTATGGCTACACCTTC
CDR3: CASSQDGQGVYGYTF

size: .
J: TRBJ2-7
D: .
V: TRBV19
DNA: TGTGCCAGTAGTATAGATCGTAGCGGTAGATACGAGCAGTACTTC
CDR3: CASSIDRSGRYEQYF

size: .
J: TRBJ2-3
D: .
V: TRBV7-9
DNA: TGTGCCAGCAGCTTATTCGGGGGACTCACAGATACGCAGTATTTT
CDR3: CASSLFGGLTDTQYF

size: .
J: TRBJ2-1
D: TRBD2
V: TRBV5-1
DNA: TGCGCCAGCAGCCCGCGGACTAGCGGGGGGGCTGGGGAGCAGTTCTTC
CDR3: CASSPRTSGGAGEQFF

size: few
J: TRBJ2-1
D: .
V: TRBV5-6
DNA: TGTGCCAGCAGCTCTACGGACAGATCCCTTCACTACAATGAGCAGTTCTTC
CDR3: CASSSTDRSLHYNEQFF

size: .
J: TRBJ1-2
D: .
V: TRBV12-3/TRBV12-4
DNA: TGTGCCAGCAGTAATTCTATGGCAGACCACAAGCATGGCTACACCTTC
CDR3: CASSNSMADHKHGYTF

size: .
J: TRBJ2-1
D: .
V: TRBV20-1
DNA: TGCAGTGCTGCGGGACTGGCCGGTTACAATGAGCAGTTCTTC
CDR3: CSAAGLAGYNEQFF

size: .
J: TRBJ2-5
D: TRBD2
V: TRBV20-1
DNA: TGCAGTGCTAGAGATGCGAGGATCGGGGGGGCCCTCGGGACCCAGTACTTC
CDR3: CSARDARIGGALGTQYF

size: .
J: TRBJ2-3
D: TRBD2
V: TRBV5-4
DNA: TGTGCCGGCAGCCTATCTAGCGGAGCTAGCACAGATACGCAGTATTTT
CDR3: CAGSLSSGASTDTQYF

size: few
J: TRBJ1-5
D: .
V: TRBV6-1
DNA: TGTGCCAGCAGCTCTACAGGGTCAGGTCAGCCCCAGCATTTT
CDR3: CASSSTGSGQPQHF

size: few
J: TRBJ2-5
D: .
V: TRBV10-2
DNA: TGCGCCACCCGAGCCGGGGGTGAGACCCAGTACTTC
CDR3: CATRAGGETQYF

size: .
J: TRBJ2-3
D: TRBD2
V: TRBV7-6
DNA: TGTGCCAGCAGCTTAGCCCGGCTAGCGGGTACAGATACGCAGTATTTT
CDR3: CASSLARLAGTDTQYF

size: few
J: TRBJ2-1
D: TRBD2
V: TRBV20-1
DNA: TGCAGTGCTCGACTAGCGGGGCGCTACAATGAGCAGTTCTTC
CDR3: CSARLAGRYNEQFF

size: many
J: TRBJ2-3
D: .
V: TRBV4-3
DNA: TGCGCCAGCAGCCTTTCGACCGAAGATACGCAGTATTTT
CDR3: CASSLSTEDTQYF

size: .
J: TRBJ1-5
D: .
V: TRBV19
DNA: TGTGCCACCCATGGGGGGGCTTATAGCAATCAGCCCCAGCATTTT
CDR3: CATHGGAYSNQPQHF

size: many
J: TRBJ2-3
D: .
V: TRBV10-3
DNA: TGTGCCATCAGTGATAAGGGCCTCAACAGGGACACAGATACGCAGTATTTT
CDR3: CAISDKGLNRDTDTQYF

size: few
J: TRBJ1-5
D: TRBD1
V: TRBV10-3
DNA: TGTGCCATCAGTTTAGGACAGGGCAATCAGCCCCAGCATTTT
CDR3: CAISLGQGNQPQHF